These 14 T cell receptor beta chains were all obtained from the same sample, sequenced in a study of breast tumors, draining lymph nodes, adjacent tissues. One entry per CDR3 protein, called by TCRdb with MiXCR from the multiplex PCR reads. The data contain fewer than 25,000 distinct CDR3 sequences, approximately 70% of them seen just once; the ten biggest clones take up 20% to 25%. The specimen was tumor-adjacent breast tissue. The receptors originated from a female donor with breast cancer. Some clones in this sample may be carry-over from other donors' samples.

In this sample, this clonotype turned up many times. The rearrangement links TRBV12-3 or TRBV12-4 to TRBJ2-1; D is tentatively TRBD1 or TRBD2 (5 bases each). CDR3 length: 15 amino acids. The germline V and J ends were trimmed by 5 bases and 9 bases, with 20 bases remaining between them. The CDR3 DNA reads as TGTGCCAGCAGTCCTTCCGGGACGGGAAGTGGTGAGCAGTTCTTC. Translating gives CASSPSGTGSGEQFF.

The chain carries TRBV7-2 and TRBJ2-7; the match to TRBD2 covers 7 bases. Germline CDR1 reads SGHTA; CDR2 reads FQGNSA. CDR3 size: 15 residues. The V and J ends lost 1 base and 5 bases, in that order; junction bases with no gene match: 8. CDR3 nucleotides: TGTGCCAGCAGCTTAGTAGGCGGGAGCGGTGACGAGCAGTACTTC. Translated: CASSLVGGSGDEQYF.

This clonotype was recorded many times. The V and J genes are TRBV6-4 and TRBJ2-7; 12 positions match TRBD2. Germline CDR1 is MRHNA and CDR2 is SNTAGT. There are 15 residues in the CDR3. The J segment lost 5 bases and the V segment lost 4 bases, leaving 6 bases of the junction unmatched. The CDR3 protein is CASSATSGSSNEQYF. The CDR3 DNA reads TGTGCCAGCAGTGCGACTAGCGGGAGTTCCAACGAGCAGTACTTC.

This clonotype occurred a few times. The chain couples TRBV5-1 to TRBJ2-1; a possible D gene is TRBD2 (5 bases). The V end was cut by 0 bases, the J end by 0 bases, with 7 bases between. There are 15 residues in the CDR3. CDR1 is SGHRS and CDR2 is YFSETQ in the germline V gene. CDR3 bases: TGCGCCAGCAGCTTGGGAGGGAGCTCCTACAATGAGCAGTTCTTC. As protein: CASSLGGSSYNEQFF.

The CDR3 loop reads CASSFGDTSTDTQYF. CDR3 bases: TGCGCCAGCAGCTTTGGGGATACGAGCACAGATACGCAGTATTTT. V and J are TRBV5-1 and TRBJ2-3, with D uncertain. Trimming cost V 2 bases and J 0 bases, with 10 bases left between them. The CDR3 totals 15 residues. The V gene's germline CDR1 is SGHRS and CDR2 YFSETQ. The full variable domain, with the rest looked up from reference TRBV5-1 and TRBJ2-3, is KAGVTQTPRYLIKTRGQQVTLSCSPISGHRSVSWYQQTPGQGLQFLFEYFSETQRNKGNFPGRFSGRQFSNSRSEMNVSTLELGDSALYLCASSFGDTSTDTQYFGPGTRLTVL.

As for this clonotype: Compared with germline, one end of the junction differs, possibly owing to a read error. The chain joins TRBV5-6 to TRBJ2-7; perhaps TRBD1 as D (6 bases). The CDR3 covers 16 residues. The germline gives CDR1 SGHDT, CDR2 YYEEEE. The CDR3 spells CASSQTQGQRVYGQYF. The DNA of the CDR3 is TGTGCCAGCAGCCAGACACAGGGTCAAAGAGTCTACGGGCAGTACTTC.

This chain uses TRBV9 with TRBJ2-3; 7 positions agree with TRBD2. Germline V lookup: CDR1 SGDLS, CDR2 YYNGEE. The CDR3 consists of 16 residues. J lost 2 bases, V lost 4 bases, and 10 bases had no gene match. In DNA, the CDR3 is TGTGCCAGCAGCCCCGGGGCTAGCGGATACACAGATACGCAGTATTTT. Translated: CASSPGASGYTDTQYF.

The chain carries TRBV6-5 and TRBJ1-5; 7 bases are shared with TRBD1. Trimming took 6 bases from V and 1 from J; bases not matched to a gene: 9. CDR1 is MNHEY and CDR2 is SVGAGI in the germline V gene. The CDR3 runs to 16 residues. The CDR3 region has the DNA TGTGCCAGCAGGCCTGGGACAGTTACCAGCAATCAGCCCCAGCATTTT. It specifies CASRPGTVTSNQPQHF.

V and J are TRBV2 and TRBJ2-7; TRBD2 matches at 10 bases. CDR1 is SNHLY and CDR2 is FYNNEI in the germline V gene. Losses at the gene ends were 10 bases for V and 1 base for J; bases not matched to a gene: 4. The CDR3 consists of 13 residues. CDR3 protein: CAIRTSGSYEQYF. CDR3 sequence (DNA): TGTGCCATCAGGACTAGCGGTTCCTACGAGCAGTACTTC.

This clonotype is a singleton in its sample. V gene TRBV11-3 combines with J gene TRBJ2-3; D is ambiguous. Germline V gene data show CDR1 as SGHNT and CDR2 as YENEEA. V was trimmed by 5 bases and J by 5 bases, leaving 17 bases between them. This CDR3 comprises 15 residues. The CDR3 DNA reads as TGTGCCAGCAGCCTCCGGGTACGAGGTGTAGATACGCAGTATTTT. Protein product: CASSLRVRGVDTQYF.

The V and J genes are TRBV20-1 and TRBJ2-5; 10 bases are a match to TRBD2. The CDR3 totals 17 residues. Germline V CDR1 and CDR2: DFQATT, SNEGSKA (reference sequence). Trimming removed 3 bases from V and 5 bases from J; junction bases left unmatched: 15. The CDR3 sequence is CSARPSGSGRAIETQYF. CDR3 bases: TGCAGTGCTAGGCCCTCTGGGAGCGGGAGGGCCATTGAGACCCAGTACTTC.

This clonotype was seen once. CDR3 coding DNA: TGTGCCACCAGCAGAGAACAGGGGCGCGAGCAGTACTTC. Its translation is CATSREQGREQYF. This chain joins TRBV15 and TRBJ2-7, with 7 bases fitting TRBD1. The CDR3 runs to 13 residues. The V gene end was trimmed by 0 bases and the J gene end by 6 bases; junction bases not matched to a gene: 2. The V gene's germline CDR1 is LNHNV and CDR2 YYDKDF (reference sequence).

The rearrangement joins TRBV20-1 to TRBJ1-6, with 7 bases aligning to TRBD1. The CDR3 sequence is 13 residues long. Germline V lookup: CDR1 DFQATT, CDR2 SNEGSKA (reference sequence). Trimming took 5 bases from V and 9 from J; bases not matched to a gene: 7. This CDR3 is CSAARQGGSPLHF. CDR3 nucleotides: TGCAGTGCTGCACGACAGGGTGGTTCACCCCTCCACTTT.

This clonotype was counted at least ten times. The J gene is TRBJ2-5, the V gene TRBV7-9; a possible D gene is TRBD2 (7 bases). The CDR3 consists of 14 residues. Deletions cut 3 bases from V and 5 bases from J, with 13 bases between. Germline CDR1 SEHNR, CDR2 FQNEAQ (reference sequence). The CDR3 loop reads CASSFQGRVETQYF. CDR3 in DNA: TGTGCCAGCAGCTTCCAGGGGAGGGTGGAGACCCAGTACTTC.